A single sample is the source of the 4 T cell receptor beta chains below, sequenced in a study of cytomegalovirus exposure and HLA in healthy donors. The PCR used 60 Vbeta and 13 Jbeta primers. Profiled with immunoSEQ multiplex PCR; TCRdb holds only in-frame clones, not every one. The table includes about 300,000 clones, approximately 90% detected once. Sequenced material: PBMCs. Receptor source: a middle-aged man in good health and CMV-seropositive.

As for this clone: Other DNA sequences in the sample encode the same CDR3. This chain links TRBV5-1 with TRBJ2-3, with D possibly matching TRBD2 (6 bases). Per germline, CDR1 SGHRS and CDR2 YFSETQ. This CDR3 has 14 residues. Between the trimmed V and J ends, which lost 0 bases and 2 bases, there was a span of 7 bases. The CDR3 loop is CASSLGLDTDTQYF. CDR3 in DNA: TGCGCCAGCAGCTTGGGACTAGACACAGATACGCAGTATTTT.

The CDR3 DNA is TGTGCCAGCAGCTTTTTCGGGGTCGGAAACACCATATATTTT. Its protein product is CASSFFGVGNTIYF. The rearrangement links TRBV5-6 to TRBJ1-3; unclear D gene. CDR3 length: 14 residues. The V gene lost 2 bases and the J gene lost 4 bases, with 10 bases spanning the gap. Germline V gene data show CDR1 as SGHDT and CDR2 as YYEEEE.

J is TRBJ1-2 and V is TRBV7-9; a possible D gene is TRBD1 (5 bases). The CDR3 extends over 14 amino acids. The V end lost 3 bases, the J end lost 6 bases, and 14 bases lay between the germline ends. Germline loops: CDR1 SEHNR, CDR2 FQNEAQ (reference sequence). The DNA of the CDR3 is TGTGCCAGCAGCTTTCCCCAGGGTCGCGATGGCTACACCTTC. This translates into CASSFPQGRDGYTF.

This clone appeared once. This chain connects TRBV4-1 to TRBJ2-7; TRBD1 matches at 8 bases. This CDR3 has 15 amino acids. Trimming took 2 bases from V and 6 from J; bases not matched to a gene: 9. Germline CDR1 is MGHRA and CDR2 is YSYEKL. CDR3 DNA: TGCGCCAGCAGCCAAACCGGGACAGGTACCTCCGAGCAGTACTTC. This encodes CASSQTGTGTSEQYF.